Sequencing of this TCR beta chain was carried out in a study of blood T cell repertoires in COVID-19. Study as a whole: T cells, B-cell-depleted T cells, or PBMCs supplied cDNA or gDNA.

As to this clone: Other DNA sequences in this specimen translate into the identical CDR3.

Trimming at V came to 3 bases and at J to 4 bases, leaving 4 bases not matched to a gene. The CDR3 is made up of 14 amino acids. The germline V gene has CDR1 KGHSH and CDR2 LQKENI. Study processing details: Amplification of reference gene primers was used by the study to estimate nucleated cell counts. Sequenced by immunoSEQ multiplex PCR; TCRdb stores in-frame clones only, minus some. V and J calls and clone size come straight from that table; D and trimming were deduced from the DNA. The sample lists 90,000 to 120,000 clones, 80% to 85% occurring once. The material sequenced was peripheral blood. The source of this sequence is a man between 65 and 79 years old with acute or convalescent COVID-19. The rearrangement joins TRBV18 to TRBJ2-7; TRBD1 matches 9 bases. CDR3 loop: CASSPGQGPYEQYF. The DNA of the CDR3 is TGTGCCAGCTCACCCGGACAGGGGCCTTACGAGCAGTACTTC.